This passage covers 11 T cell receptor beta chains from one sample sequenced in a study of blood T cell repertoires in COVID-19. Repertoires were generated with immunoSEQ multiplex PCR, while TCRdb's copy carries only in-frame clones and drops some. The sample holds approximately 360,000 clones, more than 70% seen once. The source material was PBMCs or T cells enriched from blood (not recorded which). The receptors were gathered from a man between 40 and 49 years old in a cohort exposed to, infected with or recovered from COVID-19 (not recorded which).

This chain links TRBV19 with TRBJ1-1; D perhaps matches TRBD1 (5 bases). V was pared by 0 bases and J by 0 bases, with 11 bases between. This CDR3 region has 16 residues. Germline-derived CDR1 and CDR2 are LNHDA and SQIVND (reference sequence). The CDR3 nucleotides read TGTGCCAGTAGTATAGAGGTAGGGGAATTGAACACTGAAGCTTTCTTT. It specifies CASSIEVGELNTEAFF.

Here the CDR3 reads CASSTAVQETQYF. The CDR3 DNA reads TGTGCCAGCAGCACTGCCGTTCAAGAGACCCAGTACTTC. The V and J genes are TRBV7-3 and TRBJ2-5; D unresolved. V lost 5 bases and J lost 2, with 9 bases in between. CDR1 SGHTA and CDR2 FQGTGA come from the germline V gene. The CDR3 is 13 amino acids. Looking up the rest from reference TRBV7-3 and TRBJ2-5 gives the full variable domain: GAGVSQTPSNKVTEKGKYVELRCDPISGHTALYWYRQSLGQGPEFLIYFQGTGAADDSGLPNDRFFAVRPEGSVSTLKIQRTERGDSAVYLCASSTAVQETQYFGPGTRLLVL.

The DNA for the CDR3 is TGCGCCAGCAGCTTTGGGCTAGCGGGAGGCGATGAGCAGTTCTTC. This codes for CASSFGLAGGDEQFF. V and J are TRBV5-1 and TRBJ2-1; 11 positions agree with TRBD2. Germline V gives CDR1 SGHRS, CDR2 YFSETQ. This CDR3 spans 15 amino acids. Trimming removed 2 bases from V and 8 bases from J; junction bases left unmatched: 6. The full variable domain, with the rest looked up from reference TRBV5-1 and TRBJ2-1, is KAGVTQTPRYLIKTRGQQVTLSCSPISGHRSVSWYQQTPGQGLQFLFEYFSETQRNKGNFPGRFSGRQFSNSRSEMNVSTLELGDSALYLCASSFGLAGGDEQFFGPGTRLTVL.

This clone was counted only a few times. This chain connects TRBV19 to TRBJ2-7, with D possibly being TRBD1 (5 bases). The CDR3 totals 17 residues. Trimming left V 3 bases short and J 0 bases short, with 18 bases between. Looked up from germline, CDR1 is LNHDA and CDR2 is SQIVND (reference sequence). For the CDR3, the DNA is TGTGCCAGTAGTATGACCCCTCAGGGAACCTTCTCCTACGAGCAGTACTTC. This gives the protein CASSMTPQGTFSYEQYF. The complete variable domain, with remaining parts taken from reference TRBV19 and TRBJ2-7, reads DGGITQSPKYLFRKEGQNVTLSCEQNLNHDAMYWYRQDPGQGLRLIYYSQIVNDFQKGDIAEGYSVSREKKESFPLTVTSAQKNPTAFYLCASSMTPQGTFSYEQYFGPGTRLTVT.

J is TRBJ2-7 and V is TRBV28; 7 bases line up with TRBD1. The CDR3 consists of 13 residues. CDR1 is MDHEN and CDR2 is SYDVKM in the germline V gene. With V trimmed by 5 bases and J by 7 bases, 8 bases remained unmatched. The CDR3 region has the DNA TGTGCCAGCAGTCCACCAGGGGGTTGGGAGCAGTACTTC. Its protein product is CASSPPGGWEQYF. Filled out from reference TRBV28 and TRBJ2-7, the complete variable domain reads DVKVTQSSRYLVKRTGEKVFLECVQDMDHENMFWYRQDPGLGLRLIYFSYDVKMKEKGDIPEGYSVSREKKERFSLILESASTNQTSMYLCASSPPGGWEQYFGPGTRLTVT.

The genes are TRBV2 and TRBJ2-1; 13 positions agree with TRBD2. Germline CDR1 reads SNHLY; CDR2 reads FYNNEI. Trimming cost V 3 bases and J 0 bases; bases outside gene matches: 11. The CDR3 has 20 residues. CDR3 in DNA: TGTGCCAGCAGTGAGGTTCTGGGGACTAGCGGGACCGACTCCTACAATGAGCAGTTCTTC. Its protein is CASSEVLGTSGTDSYNEQFF.

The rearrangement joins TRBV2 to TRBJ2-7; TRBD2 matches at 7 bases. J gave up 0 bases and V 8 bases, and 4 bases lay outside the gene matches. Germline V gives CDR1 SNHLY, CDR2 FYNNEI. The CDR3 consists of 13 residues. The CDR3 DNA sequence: TGTGCCAGCTGGGGGGGGAGCTCCTACGAGCAGTACTTC. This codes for CASWGGSSYEQYF. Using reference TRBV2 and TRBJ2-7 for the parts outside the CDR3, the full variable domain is EPEVTQTPSHQVTQMGQEVILRCVPISNHLYFYWYRQILGQKVEFLVSFYNNEISEKSEIFDDQFSVERPDGSNFTLKIRSTKLEDSAMYFCASWGGSSYEQYFGPGTRLTVT.

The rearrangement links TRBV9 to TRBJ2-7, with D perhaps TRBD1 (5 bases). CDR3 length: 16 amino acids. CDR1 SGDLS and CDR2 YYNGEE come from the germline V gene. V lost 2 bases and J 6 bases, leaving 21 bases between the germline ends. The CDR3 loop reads CASSVLPQGGVSEQYF. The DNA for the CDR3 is TGTGCCAGCAGCGTCCTACCTCAGGGTGGTGTTTCCGAGCAGTACTTC.

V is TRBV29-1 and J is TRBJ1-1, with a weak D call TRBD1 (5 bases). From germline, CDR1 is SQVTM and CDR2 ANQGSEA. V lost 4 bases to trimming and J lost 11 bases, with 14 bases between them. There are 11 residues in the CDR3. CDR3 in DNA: TGCAGCGTTGTGGGGATGGGGCGCGCTTTCTTT. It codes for CSVVGMGRAFF.

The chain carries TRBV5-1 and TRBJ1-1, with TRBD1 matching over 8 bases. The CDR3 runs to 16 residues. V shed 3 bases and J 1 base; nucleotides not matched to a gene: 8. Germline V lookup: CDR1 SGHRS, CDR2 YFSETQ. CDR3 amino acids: CASSSGQGSANTEAFF. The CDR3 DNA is TGCGCCAGCAGCTCCGGACAGGGAAGCGCGAACACTGAAGCTTTCTTT.

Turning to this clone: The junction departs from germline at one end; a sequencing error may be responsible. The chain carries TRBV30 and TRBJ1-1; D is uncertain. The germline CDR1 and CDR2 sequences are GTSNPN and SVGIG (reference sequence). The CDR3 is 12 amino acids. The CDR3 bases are TGTGCCAGGAGCGACACCAACACTGAAGCTTTCTTT. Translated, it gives CARSDTNTEAFF.